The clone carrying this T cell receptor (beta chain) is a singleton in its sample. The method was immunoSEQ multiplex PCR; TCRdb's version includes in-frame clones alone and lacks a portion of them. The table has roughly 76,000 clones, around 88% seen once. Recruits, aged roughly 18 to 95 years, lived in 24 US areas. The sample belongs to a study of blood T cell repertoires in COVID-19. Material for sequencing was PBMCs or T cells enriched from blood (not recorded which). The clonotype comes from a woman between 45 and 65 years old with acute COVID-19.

CDR3 in DNA: TGTGCCAGCAGCTCACACATCCGGGACAGGGGTCCCTACAATGAGCAGTTCTTC. This translates into CASSSHIRDRGPYNEQFF. The chain recombines TRBV7-2 with TRBJ2-1; 10 bases align to TRBD1. This CDR3 is built from 18 residues. Germline V gene data show CDR1 as SGHTA and CDR2 as FQGNSA. Unmatched junction bases numbered 11, after V lost 4 bases and J lost 2 bases.